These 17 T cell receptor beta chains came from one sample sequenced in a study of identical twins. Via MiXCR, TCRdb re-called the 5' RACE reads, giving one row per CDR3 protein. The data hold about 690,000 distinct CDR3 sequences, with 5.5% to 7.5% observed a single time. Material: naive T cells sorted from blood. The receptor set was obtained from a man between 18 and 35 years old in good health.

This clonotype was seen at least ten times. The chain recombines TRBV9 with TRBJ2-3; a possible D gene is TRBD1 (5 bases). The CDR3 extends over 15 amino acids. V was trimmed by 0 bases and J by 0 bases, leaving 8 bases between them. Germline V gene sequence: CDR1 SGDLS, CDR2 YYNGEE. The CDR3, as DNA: TGTGCCAGCAGCGTAGAAGGGGCTAGCACAGATACGCAGTATTTT. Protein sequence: CASSVEGASTDTQYF.

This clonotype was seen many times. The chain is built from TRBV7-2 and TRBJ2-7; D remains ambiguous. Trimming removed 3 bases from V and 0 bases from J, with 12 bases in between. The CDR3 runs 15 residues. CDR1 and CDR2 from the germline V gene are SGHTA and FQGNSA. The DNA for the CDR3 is TGTGCCAGCAGCTTTCAGGTAGTACGCTCCTACGAGCAGTACTTC. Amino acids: CASSFQVVRSYEQYF.

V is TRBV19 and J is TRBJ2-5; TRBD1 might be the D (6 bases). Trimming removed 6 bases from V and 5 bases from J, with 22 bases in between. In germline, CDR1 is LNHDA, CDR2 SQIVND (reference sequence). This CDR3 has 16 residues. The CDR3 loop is CASRDPKTTRGETQYF. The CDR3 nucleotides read TGTGCCAGTAGGGACCCAAAGACAACAAGGGGGGAGACCCAGTACTTC.

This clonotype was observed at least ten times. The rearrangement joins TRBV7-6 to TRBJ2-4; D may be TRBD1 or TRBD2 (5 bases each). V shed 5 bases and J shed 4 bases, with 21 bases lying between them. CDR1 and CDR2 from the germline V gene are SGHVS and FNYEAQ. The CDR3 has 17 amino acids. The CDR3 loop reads CASSPSPPGSSKNIQYF. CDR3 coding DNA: TGTGCCAGCAGCCCCTCTCCACCAGGGAGCTCTAAAAACATTCAGTACTTC.

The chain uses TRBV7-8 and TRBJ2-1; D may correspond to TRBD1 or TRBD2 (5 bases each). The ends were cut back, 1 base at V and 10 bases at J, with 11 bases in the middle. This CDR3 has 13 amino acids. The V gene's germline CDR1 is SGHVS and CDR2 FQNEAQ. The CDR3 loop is CASSLDPGDEQFF. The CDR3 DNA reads TGTGCCAGCAGCTTAGATCCCGGGGACGAGCAGTTCTTC.

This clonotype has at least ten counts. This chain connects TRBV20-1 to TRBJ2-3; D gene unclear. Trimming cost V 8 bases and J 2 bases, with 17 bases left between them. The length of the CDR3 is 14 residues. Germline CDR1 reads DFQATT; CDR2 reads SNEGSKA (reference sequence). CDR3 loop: CSNRHAENTDTQYF. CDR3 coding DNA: TGCAGTAACCGCCATGCCGAAAACACAGATACGCAGTATTTT.

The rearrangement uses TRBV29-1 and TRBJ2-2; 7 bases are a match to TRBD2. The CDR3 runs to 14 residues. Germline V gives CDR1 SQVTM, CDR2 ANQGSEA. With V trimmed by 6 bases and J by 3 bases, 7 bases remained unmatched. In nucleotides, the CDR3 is TGCAGCGTGAGAGCGGGGACGGACACCGGGGAGCTGTTTTTT. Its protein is CSVRAGTDTGELFF.

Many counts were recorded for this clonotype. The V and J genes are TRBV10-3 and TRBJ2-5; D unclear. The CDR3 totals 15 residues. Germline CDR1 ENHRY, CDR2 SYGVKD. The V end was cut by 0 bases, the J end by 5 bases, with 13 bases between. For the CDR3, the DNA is TGTGCCATCAGTGAGTCGGTGACGACCGGTGAGACCCAGTACTTC. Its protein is CAISESVTTGETQYF.

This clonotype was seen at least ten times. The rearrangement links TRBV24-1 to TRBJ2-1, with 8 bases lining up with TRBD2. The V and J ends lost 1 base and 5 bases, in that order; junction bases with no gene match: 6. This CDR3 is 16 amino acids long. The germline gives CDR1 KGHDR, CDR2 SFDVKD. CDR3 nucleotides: TGTGCCACCAGTGATTTAGCGGGAGACGTGGACAATGAGCAGTTCTTC. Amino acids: CATSDLAGDVDNEQFF.

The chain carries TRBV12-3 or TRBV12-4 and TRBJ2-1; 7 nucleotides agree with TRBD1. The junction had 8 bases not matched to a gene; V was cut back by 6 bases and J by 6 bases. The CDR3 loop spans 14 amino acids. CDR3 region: CASSQDRVSNEQFF. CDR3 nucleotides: TGTGCCAGCAGCCAAGACAGGGTTTCCAATGAGCAGTTCTTC.

The CDR3 DNA reads TGTGCCAGCAGTTACTCCGAGGGACAGGGAGTCGGGGAGCTGTTTTTT. It encodes CASSYSEGQGVGELFF. V is TRBV6-2 or TRBV6-3 and J is TRBJ2-2, with TRBD1 identical over 9 bases. Germline CDR1 is MNHEY and CDR2 is SVGEGT. The CDR3 totals 16 residues. The V segment lost 0 bases and the J segment 7 bases; nucleotides outside the gene matches: 6.

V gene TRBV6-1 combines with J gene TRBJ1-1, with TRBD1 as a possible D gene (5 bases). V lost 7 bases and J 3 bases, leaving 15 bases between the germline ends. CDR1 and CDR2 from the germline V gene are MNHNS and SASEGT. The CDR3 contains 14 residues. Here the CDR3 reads CASTPSGGDTEAFF. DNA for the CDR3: TGTGCCAGCACCCCGTCCGGGGGTGACACTGAAGCTTTCTTT.

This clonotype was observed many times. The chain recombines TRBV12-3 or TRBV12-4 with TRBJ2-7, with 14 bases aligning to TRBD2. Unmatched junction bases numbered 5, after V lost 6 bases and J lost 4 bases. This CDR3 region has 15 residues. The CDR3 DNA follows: TGTGCCAGCAGCCCCGGGACTAGCGGGAGATACGAGCAGTACTTC. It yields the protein CASSPGTSGRYEQYF.

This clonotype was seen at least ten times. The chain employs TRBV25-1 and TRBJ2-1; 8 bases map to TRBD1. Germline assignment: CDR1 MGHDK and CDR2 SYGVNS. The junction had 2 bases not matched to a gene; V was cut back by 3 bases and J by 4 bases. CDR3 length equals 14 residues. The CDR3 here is CASSDGTGYNEQFF. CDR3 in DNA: TGTGCCAGCAGTGATGGGACAGGATACAATGAGCAGTTCTTC. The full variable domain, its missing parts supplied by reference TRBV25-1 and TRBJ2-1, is EADIYQTPRYLVIGTGKKITLECSQTMGHDKMYWYQQDPGMELHLIHYSYGVNSTEKGDLSSESTVSRIRTEHFPLTLESARPSHTSQYLCASSDGTGYNEQFFGPGTRLTVL.

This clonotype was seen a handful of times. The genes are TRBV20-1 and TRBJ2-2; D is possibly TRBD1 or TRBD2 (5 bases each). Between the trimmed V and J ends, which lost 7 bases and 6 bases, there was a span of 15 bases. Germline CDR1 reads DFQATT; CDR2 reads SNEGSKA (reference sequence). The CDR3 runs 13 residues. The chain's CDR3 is CSVRSGPAGELFF. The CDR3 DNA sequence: TGCAGTGTTCGATCGGGGCCGGCCGGGGAGCTGTTTTTT.

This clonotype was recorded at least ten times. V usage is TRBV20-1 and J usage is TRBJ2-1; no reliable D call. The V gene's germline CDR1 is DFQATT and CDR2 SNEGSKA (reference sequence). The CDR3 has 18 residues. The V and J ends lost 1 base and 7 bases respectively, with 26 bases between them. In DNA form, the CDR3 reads TGCAGTGCTAGAGCCCTCACCAACCAGGACCACAGCACTAATGAGCAGTTCTTC. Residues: CSARALTNQDHSTNEQFF.

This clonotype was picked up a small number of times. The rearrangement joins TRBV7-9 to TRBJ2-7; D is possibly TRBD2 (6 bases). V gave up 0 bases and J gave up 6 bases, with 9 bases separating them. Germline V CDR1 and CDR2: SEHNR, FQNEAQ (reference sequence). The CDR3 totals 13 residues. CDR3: CASSLAGSGEQYF. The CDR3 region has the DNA TGTGCCAGCAGCTTAGCCGGGAGCGGCGAGCAGTACTTC.